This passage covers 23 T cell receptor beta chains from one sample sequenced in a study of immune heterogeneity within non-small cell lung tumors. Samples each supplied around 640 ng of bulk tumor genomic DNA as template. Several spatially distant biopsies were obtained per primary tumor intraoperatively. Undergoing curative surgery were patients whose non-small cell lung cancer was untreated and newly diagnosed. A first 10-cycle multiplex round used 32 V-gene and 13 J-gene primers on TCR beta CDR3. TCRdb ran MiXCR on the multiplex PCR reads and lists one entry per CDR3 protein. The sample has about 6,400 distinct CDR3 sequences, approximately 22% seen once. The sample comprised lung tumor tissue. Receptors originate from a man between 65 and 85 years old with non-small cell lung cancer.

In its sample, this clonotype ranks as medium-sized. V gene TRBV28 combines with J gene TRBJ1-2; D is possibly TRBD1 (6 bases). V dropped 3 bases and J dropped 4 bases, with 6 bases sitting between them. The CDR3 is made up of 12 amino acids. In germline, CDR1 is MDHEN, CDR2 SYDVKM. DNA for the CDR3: TGTGCCAGCAGTTTGACAGGCTATGGCTACACCTTC. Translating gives CASSLTGYGYTF.

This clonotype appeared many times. CDR3 loop: CASSQEGRNEQFF. The CDR3, as DNA: TGTGCCAGCAGCCAAGAGGGTAGGAATGAGCAGTTCTTC. This chain connects TRBV4-2 to TRBJ2-1; D is unclear. Trimming stripped 0 bases from V and 7 bases from J, with 7 bases between. The germline CDR1 and CDR2 sequences are LGHNA and YNFKEQ. The CDR3 runs 13 residues.

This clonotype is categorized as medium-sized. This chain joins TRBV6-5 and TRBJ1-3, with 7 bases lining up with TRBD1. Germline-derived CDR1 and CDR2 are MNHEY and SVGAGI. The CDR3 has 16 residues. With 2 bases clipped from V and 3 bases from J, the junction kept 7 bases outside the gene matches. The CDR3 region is CASSYEAGGVGNTIYF. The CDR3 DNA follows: TGTGCCAGCAGTTACGAAGCAGGGGGAGTTGGAAACACCATATATTTT.

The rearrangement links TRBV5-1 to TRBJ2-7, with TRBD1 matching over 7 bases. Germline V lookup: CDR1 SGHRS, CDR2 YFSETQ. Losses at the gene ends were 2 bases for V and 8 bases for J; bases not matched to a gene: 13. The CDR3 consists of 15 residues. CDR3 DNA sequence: TGCGCCAGCAGCTTCCGGGACAGCGGATATTACAAGCAGTACTTC. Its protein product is CASSFRDSGYYKQYF. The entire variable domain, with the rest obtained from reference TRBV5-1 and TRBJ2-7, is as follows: KAGVTQTPRYLIKTRGQQVTLSCSPISGHRSVSWYQQTPGQGLQFLFEYFSETQRNKGNFPGRFSGRQFSNSRSEMNVSTLELGDSALYLCASSFRDSGYYKQYFGPGTRLTVT.

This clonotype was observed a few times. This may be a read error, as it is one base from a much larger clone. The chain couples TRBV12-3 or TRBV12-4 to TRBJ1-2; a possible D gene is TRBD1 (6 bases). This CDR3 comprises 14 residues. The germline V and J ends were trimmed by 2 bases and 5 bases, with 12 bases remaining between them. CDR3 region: CASSLSSQGYGYTF. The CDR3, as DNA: TGTGCCAGCAGTTTATCGTCGCAGGGGTATGGCTACACCTTC.

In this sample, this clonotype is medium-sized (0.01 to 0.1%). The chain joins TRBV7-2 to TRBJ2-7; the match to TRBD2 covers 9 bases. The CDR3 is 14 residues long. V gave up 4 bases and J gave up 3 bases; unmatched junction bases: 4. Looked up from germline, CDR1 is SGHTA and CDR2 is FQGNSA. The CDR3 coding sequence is TGTGCCAGCAGCTCAATAGCGGGAGTCTACGAGCAGTACTTC. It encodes CASSSIAGVYEQYF. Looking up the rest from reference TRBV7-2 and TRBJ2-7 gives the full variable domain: GAGVSQSPSNKVTEKGKDVELRCDPISGHTALYWYRQSLGQGLEFLIYFQGNSAPDKSGLPSDRFSAERTGGSVSTLTIQRTQQEDSAVYLCASSSIAGVYEQYFGPGTRLTVT.

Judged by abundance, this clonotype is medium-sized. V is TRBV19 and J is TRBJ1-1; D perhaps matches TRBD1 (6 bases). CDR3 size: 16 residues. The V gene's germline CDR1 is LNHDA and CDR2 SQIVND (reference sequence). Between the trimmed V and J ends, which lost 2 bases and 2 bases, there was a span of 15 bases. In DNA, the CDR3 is TGTGCCAGTAGTATATATTTATCGGGACACAACACTGAAGCTTTCTTT. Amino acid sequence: CASSIYLSGHNTEAFF.

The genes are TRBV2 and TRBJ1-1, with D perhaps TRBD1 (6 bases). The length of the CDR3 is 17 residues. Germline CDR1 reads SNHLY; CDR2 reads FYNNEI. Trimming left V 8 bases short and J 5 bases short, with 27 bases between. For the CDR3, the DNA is TGTGCCAGCGGCGGGCCCCTCTCCGGACAGATTAATACTGAAGCTTTCTTT. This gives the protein CASGGPLSGQINTEAFF.

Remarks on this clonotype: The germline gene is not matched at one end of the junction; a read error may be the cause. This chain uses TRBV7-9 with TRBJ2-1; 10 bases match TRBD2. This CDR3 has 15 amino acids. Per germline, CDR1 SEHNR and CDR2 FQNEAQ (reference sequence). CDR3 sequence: CASSPLAGVNNEQSF. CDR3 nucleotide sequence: TGTGCCAGCAGCCCGCTAGCGGGAGTTAATAATGAGCAGTCCTTC.

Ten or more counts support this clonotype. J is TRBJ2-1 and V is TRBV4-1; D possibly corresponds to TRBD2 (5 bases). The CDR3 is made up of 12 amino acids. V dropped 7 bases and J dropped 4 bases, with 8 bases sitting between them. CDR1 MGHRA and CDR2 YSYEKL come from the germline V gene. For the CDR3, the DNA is TGCGCCAGCAACGGGGATTACAATGAGCAGTTCTTC. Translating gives CASNGDYNEQFF.

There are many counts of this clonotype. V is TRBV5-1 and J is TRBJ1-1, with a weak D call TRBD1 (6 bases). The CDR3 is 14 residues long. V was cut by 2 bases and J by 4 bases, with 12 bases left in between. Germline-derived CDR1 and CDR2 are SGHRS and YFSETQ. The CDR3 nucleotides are TGCGCCAGCAGCTTAGAAGGGGGTCGCACTGAAGCTTTCTTT. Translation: CASSLEGGRTEAFF.

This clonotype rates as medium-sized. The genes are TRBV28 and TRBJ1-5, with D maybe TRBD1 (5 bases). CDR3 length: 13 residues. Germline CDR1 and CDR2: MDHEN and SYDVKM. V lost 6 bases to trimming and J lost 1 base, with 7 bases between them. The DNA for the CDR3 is TGTGCCAGCAGCTGGGACAGCAATCAGCCCCAGCATTTT. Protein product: CASSWDSNQPQHF.

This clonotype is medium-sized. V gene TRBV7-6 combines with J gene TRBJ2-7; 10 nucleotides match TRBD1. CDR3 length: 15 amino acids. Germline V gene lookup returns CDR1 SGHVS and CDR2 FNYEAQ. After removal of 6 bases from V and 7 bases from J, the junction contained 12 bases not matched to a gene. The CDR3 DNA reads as TGTGCCAGCAGACAGGGACAGGGGAGGGTCGGGGAGCAGTACTTC. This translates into CASRQGQGRVGEQYF.

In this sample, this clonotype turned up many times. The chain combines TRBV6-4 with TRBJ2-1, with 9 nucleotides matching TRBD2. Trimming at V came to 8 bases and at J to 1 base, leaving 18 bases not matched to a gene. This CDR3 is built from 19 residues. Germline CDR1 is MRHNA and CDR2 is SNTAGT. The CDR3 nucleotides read TGTGCCAGCTCACCGGTCGACGGGGGACTAGCACGGTCCTACAATGAGCAGTTCTTC. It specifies CASSPVDGGLARSYNEQFF.

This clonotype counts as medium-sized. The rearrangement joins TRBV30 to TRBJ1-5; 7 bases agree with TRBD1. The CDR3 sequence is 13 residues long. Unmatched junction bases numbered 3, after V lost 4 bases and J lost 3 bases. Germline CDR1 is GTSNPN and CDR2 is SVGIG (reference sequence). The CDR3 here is CAWKQGSNQPQHF. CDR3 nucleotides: TGTGCCTGGAAACAGGGGTCCAATCAGCCCCAGCATTTT. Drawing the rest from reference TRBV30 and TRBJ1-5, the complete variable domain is SQTIHQWPATLVQPVGSPLSLECTVEGTSNPNLYWYRQAAGRGLQLLFYSVGIGQISSEVPQNLSASRPQDRQFILSSKKLLLSDSGFYLCAWKQGSNQPQHFGDGTRLSIL.

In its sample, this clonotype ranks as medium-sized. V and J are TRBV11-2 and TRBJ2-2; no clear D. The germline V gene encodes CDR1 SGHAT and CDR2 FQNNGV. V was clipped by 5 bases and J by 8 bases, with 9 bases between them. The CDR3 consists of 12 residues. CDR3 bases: TGTGCCAGCAGCCCCCATATTGGGGAGCTGTTTTTT. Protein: CASSPHIGELFF.

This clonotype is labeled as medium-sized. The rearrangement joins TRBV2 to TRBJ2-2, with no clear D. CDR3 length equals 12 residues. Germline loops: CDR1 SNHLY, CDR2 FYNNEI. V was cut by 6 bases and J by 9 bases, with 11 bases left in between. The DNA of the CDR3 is TGTGCCAGCAGGCTCCTAGTAAGGGAGCTGTTTTTT. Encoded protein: CASRLLVRELFF.

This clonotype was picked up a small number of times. CDR3 residues: CASSLDVGGDEKLFF. CDR3 DNA: TGTGCCAGCAGCTTAGATGTGGGTGGGGATGAAAAACTGTTTTTT. The rearrangement uses TRBV7-9 and TRBJ1-4; D not resolved. The ends were cut back, 1 base at V and 6 bases at J, with 12 bases in the middle. From germline, CDR1 is SEHNR and CDR2 FQNEAQ (reference sequence). The CDR3 consists of 15 residues.

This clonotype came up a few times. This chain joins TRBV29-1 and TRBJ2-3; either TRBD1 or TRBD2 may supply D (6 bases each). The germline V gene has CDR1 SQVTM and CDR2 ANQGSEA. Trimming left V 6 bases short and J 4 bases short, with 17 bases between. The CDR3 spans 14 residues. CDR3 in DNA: TGCAGCGTCATGAGGGGGGCCACTTCAGATACGCAGTATTTT. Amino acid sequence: CSVMRGATSDTQYF.

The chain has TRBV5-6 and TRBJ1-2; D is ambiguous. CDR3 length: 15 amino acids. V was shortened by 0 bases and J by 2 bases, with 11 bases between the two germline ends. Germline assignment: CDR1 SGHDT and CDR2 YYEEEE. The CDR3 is CASSLGDGLNYGYTF. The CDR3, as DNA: TGTGCCAGCAGCTTGGGAGACGGCCTCAACTATGGCTACACCTTC.

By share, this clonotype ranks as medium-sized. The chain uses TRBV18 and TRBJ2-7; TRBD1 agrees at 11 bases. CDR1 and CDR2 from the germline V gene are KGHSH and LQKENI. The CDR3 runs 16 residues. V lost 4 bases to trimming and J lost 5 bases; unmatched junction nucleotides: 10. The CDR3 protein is CASSLYGQGAIDEQYF. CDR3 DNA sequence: TGTGCCAGCTCACTTTACGGACAGGGGGCTATTGACGAGCAGTACTTC.

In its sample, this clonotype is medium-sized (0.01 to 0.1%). The CDR3 DNA reads as TGTGCCAGCAGTGAGCCAGGGTGGAGCGAGCAGTACTTC. This codes for CASSEPGWSEQYF. The chain uses TRBV2 and TRBJ2-7; tentative D call: TRBD1 (5 bases). Per the germline V gene, CDR1 is SNHLY and CDR2 is FYNNEI. The CDR3 loop spans 13 amino acids. Trimming took 3 bases from V and 6 from J, leaving 12 bases between them.

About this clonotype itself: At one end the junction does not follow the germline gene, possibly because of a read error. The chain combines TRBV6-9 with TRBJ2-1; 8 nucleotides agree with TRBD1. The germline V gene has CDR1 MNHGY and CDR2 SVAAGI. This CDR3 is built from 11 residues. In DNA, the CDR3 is TGCGCCAGCAGTGAGCAGGGGGCGACGTTCTTC. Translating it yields CASSEQGATFF.